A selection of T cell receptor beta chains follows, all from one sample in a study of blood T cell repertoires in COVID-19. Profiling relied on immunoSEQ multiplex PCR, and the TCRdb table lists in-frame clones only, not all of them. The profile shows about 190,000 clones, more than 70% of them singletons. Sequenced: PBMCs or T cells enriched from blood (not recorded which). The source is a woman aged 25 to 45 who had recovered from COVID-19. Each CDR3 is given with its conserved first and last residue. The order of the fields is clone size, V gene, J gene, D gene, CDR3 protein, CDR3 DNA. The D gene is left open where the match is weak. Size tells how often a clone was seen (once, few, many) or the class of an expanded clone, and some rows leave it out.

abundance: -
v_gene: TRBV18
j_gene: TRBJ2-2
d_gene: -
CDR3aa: CASSMSTGNTGELFF
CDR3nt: TGTGCCAGCTCAATGAGTACAGGGAACACCGGGGAGCTGTTTTTT

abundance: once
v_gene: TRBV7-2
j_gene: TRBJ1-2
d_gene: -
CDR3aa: CASSAGLGGYTF
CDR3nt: TGTGCCAGCAGCGCCGGACTTGGGGGCTACACCTTC

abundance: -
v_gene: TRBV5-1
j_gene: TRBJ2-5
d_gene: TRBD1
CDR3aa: CASTETGGEETQYF
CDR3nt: TGCGCCAGCACCGAGACAGGGGGAGAAGAGACCCAGTACTTC

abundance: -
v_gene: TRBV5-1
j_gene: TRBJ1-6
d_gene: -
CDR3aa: CASSGAGDFGSLHF
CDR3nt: TGCGCCAGCAGTGGCGCAGGCGATTTTGGATCCCTCCACTTT

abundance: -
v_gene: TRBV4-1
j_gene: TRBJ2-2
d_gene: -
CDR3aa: CASSQDPRQTNTGELFF
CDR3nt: TGCGCCAGCAGCCAAGATCCGAGACAGACGAACACCGGGGAGCTGTTTTTT

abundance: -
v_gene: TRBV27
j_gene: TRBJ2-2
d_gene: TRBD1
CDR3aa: CASTRQGGTGELFF
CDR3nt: TGTGCCAGCACAAGACAGGGTGGCACCGGGGAGCTGTTTTTT

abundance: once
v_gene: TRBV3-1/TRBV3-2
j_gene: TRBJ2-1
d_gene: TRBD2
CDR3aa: CASSQGGLAGDPHEQFF
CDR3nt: TGTGCCAGCAGCCAAGGGGGACTAGCGGGAGACCCCCATGAGCAGTTCTTC

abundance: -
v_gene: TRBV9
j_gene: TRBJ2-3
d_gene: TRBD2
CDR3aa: CASSVEPGTSGTGLDTQYF
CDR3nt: TGTGCCAGCAGCGTAGAACCCGGGACTAGCGGGACAGGTTTGGATACGCAGTATTTT

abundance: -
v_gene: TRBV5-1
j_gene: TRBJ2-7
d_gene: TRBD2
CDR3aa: CASSSVGGGDEQYF
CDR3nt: TGCGCCAGCAGCTCCGTGGGGGGAGGGGACGAGCAGTACTTC

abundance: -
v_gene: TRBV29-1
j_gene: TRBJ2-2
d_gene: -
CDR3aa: CSVGVSRGIHTGELFF
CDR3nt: TGCAGCGTTGGAGTATCTCGCGGGATTCACACCGGGGAGCTGTTTTTT

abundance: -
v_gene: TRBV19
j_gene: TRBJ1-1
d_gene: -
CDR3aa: CASSIFTENTEAFF
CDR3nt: TGTGCCAGTAGTATATTTACAGAGAACACTGAAGCTTTCTTT

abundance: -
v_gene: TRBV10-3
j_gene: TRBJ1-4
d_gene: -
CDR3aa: CAISLNPNEKLFF
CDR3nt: TGTGCCATTAGCCTCAACCCTAATGAAAAACTGTTTTTT

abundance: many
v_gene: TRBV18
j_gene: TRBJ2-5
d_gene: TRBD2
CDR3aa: CASSLAGGPETQYF
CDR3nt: TGTGCCAGCTCACTAGCGGGAGGGCCAGAGACCCAGTACTTC

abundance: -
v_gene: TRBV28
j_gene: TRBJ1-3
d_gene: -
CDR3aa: CASSSGYFSGNTIYF
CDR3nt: TGTGCCAGCAGTTCTGGTTACTTCTCTGGAAACACCATATATTTT

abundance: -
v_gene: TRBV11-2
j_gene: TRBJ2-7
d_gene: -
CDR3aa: CASSPSGSYEQYF
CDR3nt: TGTGCCAGCAGCCCATCAGGTTCCTACGAGCAGTACTTC

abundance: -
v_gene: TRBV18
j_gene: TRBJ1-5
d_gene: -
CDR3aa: CASSPGTGPYSNQPQHF
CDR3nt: TGTGCCAGCTCACCGGGCACTGGCCCTTATAGCAATCAGCCCCAGCATTTT

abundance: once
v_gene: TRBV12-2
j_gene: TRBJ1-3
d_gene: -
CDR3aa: CASRLALAGFAGNTIYF
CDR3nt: TGTGCAAGTCGCTTAGCGCTTGCCGGGTTCGCTGGAAACACCATATATTTT

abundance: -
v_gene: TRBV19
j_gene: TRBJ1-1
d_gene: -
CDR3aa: CASTRRVTDTEAFF
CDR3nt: TGTGCCAGTACTCGCAGGGTAACTGACACTGAAGCTTTCTTT

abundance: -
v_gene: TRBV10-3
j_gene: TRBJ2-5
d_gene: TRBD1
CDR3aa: CAISGQGAWETQYF
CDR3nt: TGTGCCATCAGCGGACAGGGGGCGTGGGAGACCCAGTACTTC

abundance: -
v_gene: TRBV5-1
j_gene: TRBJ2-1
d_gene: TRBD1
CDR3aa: CASRPTGTGYNEQFF
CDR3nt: TGCGCCAGTCGCCCAACCGGGACAGGGTACAATGAGCAGTTCTTC

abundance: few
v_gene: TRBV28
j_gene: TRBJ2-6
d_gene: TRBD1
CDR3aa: CASTTGALSSGANVLTF
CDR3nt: TGTGCCAGCACGACAGGGGCCCTAAGCTCTGGGGCCAACGTCCTGACTTTC

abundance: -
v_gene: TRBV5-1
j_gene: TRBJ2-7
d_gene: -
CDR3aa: CASSLPVVSGEQYF
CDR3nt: TGCGCCAGCAGCTTGCCGGTCGTATCGGGGGAGCAGTACTTC

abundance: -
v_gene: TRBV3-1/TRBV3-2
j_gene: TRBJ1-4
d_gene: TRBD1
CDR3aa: CASSRRQGLRVVF
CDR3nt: TGTGCCAGCAGTCGCCGACAGGGCCTAAGAGTTGTTTTT

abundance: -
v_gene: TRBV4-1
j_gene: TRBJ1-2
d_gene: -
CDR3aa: CASSQVPGSYGYTF
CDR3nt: TGCGCCAGCAGCCAAGTACCGGGTAGCTATGGCTACACCTTC

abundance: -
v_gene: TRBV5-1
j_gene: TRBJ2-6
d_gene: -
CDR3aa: CASSLREQGGANVLTF
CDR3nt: TGCGCCAGCAGCTTGAGGGAGCAAGGAGGGGCCAACGTCCTGACTTTC

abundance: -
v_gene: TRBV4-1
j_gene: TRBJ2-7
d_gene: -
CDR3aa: CASSQGQTANYEQYF
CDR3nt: TGCGCCAGCAGCCAAGGTCAAACTGCGAACTACGAGCAGTACTTC

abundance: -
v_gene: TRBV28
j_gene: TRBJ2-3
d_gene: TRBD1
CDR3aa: CASSLMGKTGGTDTQYF
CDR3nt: TGTGCCAGCAGTTTAATGGGAAAGACAGGGGGAACAGATACGCAGTATTTT

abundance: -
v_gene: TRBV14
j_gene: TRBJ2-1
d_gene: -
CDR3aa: CASRSSSYNEQFF
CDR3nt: TGTGCCAGCAGGTCGTCTAGTTACAATGAGCAGTTCTTC

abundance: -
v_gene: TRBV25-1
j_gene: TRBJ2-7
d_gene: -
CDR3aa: CASKDSYEQYF
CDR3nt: TGTGCCAGCAAAGACAGCTACGAGCAGTACTTC

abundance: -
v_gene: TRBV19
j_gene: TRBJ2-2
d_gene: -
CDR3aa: CASRQGITLAGELFF
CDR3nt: TGTGCCAGTAGACAGGGCATAACACTCGCCGGGGAGCTGTTTTTT

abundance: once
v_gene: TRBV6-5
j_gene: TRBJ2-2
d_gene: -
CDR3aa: CASSYGGTGELFF
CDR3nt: TGTGCCAGCAGTTACGGGGGGACCGGGGAGCTGTTTTTT

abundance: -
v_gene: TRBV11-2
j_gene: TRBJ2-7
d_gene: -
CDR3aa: CASSHPGLYEQYF
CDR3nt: TGTGCCAGCAGCCATCCGGGACTTTACGAGCAGTACTTC

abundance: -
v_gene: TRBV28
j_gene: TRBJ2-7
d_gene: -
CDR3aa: CASIGGGYEQYF
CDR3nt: TGTGCCAGCATCGGGGGAGGCTACGAGCAGTACTTC

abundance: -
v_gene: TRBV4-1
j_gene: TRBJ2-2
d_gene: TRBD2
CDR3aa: CASSQERRVGASGRTDGELFF
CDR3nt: TGCGCCAGCAGCCAAGAAAGACGGGTTGGGGCTAGCGGGAGGACTGACGGGGAGCTGTTTTTT

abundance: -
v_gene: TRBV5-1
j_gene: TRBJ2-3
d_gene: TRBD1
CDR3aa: CATEPGTAHTDTQYF
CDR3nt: TGCGCCACAGAGCCAGGGACAGCCCACACAGATACGCAGTATTTT

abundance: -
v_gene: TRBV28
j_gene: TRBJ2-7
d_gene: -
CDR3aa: CASRFSGTSYEQYF
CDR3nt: TGTGCCAGCAGGTTTAGCGGCACCTCATACGAGCAGTACTTC

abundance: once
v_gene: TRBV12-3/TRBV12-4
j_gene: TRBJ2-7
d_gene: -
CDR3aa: CASSPNSIRQYF
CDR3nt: TGTGCCAGCAGTCCGAACTCGATCCGGCAGTACTTC